This T cell receptor beta chain was obtained from a study of graft-versus-host responses after intestinal transplantation. With respect to this clone: Its antigen is still unknown.

Only in-frame clones appear in the TCRdb table, and some are missing; sequencing was by immunoSEQ multiplex PCR. The repertoire holds tens of thousands of clones, with over 85% as singletons. CDR1 is MNHEY and CDR2 is SMNVEV in the germline V gene (reference sequence). With 3 bases clipped from V and 6 bases from J, the junction kept 4 bases outside the gene matches. CDR3 length: 13 amino acids. Study-wide results and limits: GvH clone levels peaked in circulation, and this peak was associated with early post-transplant HvG declines. GvH clones were found in recipient marrow; some appeared first in ileum or blood. The presence of high graft-versus-host to host-versus-graft clonal ratios in allografts characterized patients with graft-donor T cell macrochimerism.

V and J are TRBV27 and TRBJ1-2, with 7 nucleotides matching TRBD1. The TCR comes from a human donor who received an intestinal transplant. Sequences were derived from unstimulated CD8+ T cells sorted from spleen or lymph node cells, sampled before intestinal transplant. The DNA for the CDR3 is TGTGCCAGCAGTTTCACAGGGGATAATGGCTACACCTTC. Translated, it gives CASSFTGDNGYTF.